This T cell receptor (beta chain) was sequenced for a study of blood T cell repertoires in COVID-19. Between the trimmed V and J ends, which lost 4 bases and 5 bases, there was a span of 16 bases. In germline, CDR1 is MNHEY, CDR2 SVGAGI. This CDR3 spans 15 amino acids. This table comes from immunoSEQ multiplex PCR, and its TCRdb copy is limited to in-frame clones, with some not included. The table has 220,000 or so clones, 65% to 85% seen once; the top ten hold roughly 3%. This receptor was identified in a woman aged 30 to 39 who had recovered from COVID-19. The V call is TRBV6-5, the J call TRBJ2-3; possible D gene TRBD2, 7 bases. Sequenced: peripheral blood. CDR3 sequence (DNA): TGTGCCAGCAGTTCAACGGGGGCTAGCGGAGATACGCAGTATTTT. As protein: CASSSTGASGDTQYF.